This is a list of T cell receptor beta chains from one sample in a study of blood T cell repertoires in COVID-19. Repertoires were generated with immunoSEQ multiplex PCR, while TCRdb's copy carries only in-frame clones and drops some. The repertoire holds a few hundred thousand clones, with under 90% as singletons. Source material: PBMCs or T cells enriched from blood (not recorded which). The source of these receptors is a woman in her fifties or sixties who had recovered from COVID-19. Each CDR3 is given with its conserved first and last residue. Each record gives: V gene, clone size, J gene, D gene, CDR3 length, CDR3 DNA, CDR3 protein. D genes are given only for firm matches. A row's size may be missing; if present it is once, few, many or a size class.

TRBV5-1,NA,TRBJ2-3,TRBD2,17,TGCGCCAGCAGCTGGGGACTAGCGGGAGTTAGCACAGATACGCAGTATTTT,CASSWGLAGVSTDTQYF
TRBV19,NA,TRBJ1-1,NA,13,TGTGCCAGTAGTGCGGGAACGAACACTGAAGCTTTCTTT,CASSAGTNTEAFF
TRBV5-1,NA,TRBJ2-7,TRBD2,14,TGCGCCAGCAGCCCGTGGGAGGGCCCCTACGAGCAGTACTTC,CASSPWEGPYEQYF
TRBV28,few,TRBJ1-2,TRBD1,15,TGTGCCAGCAGTTTAGCCGGGACAGGGTTTTACGGCTACACCTTC,CASSLAGTGFYGYTF
TRBV6-6,NA,TRBJ1-4,TRBD1,14,TGTGCCAGCAGTCTCAGCACAGGGGGAGAAAAACTGTTTTTT,CASSLSTGGEKLFF
TRBV7-2,NA,TRBJ2-7,NA,14,TGTGCCAGCAGCTTATTAGTGGGGACTGGTGGGCAGTACTTC,CASSLLVGTGGQYF
TRBV14,once,TRBJ2-3,NA,13,TGTGCCAGCAGCCAGCAGGGTTCAGATACGCAGTATTTT,CASSQQGSDTQYF
TRBV2,NA,TRBJ1-2,NA,14,TGTGCCAGCAGGGGACTACAGGGATACTATGGCTACACCTTC,CASRGLQGYYGYTF
TRBV11-3,NA,TRBJ1-2,TRBD1,17,TGTGCCAGCAGCTTCCCAGACAGGGGGAAGTTTGACTATGGCTACACCTTC,CASSFPDRGKFDYGYTF
TRBV12-3/TRBV12-4,NA,TRBJ1-2,NA,13,TGTGCCAGCTTCAACCTGGAGGGGAATGGCTACACCTTC,CASFNLEGNGYTF
TRBV5-4,NA,TRBJ2-2,NA,15,TGTGCCAGCAGTTCCCTGACTGAGTACACCGGGGAGCTGTTTTTT,CASSSLTEYTGELFF